One and the same sample provided the 27 T cell receptor beta chains below, sequenced in a study of immune evolution from preneoplasia to lung adenocarcinoma. Generated by immunoSEQ multiplex PCR, the TCRdb table keeps only in-frame clones and is missing some. The data contain 3,500 to 4,500 clones, about 80% of them singletons. The sample comprised FFPE adjacent normal lung tissue. The receptor set was obtained from a person between 60 and 80 years old with lung adenocarcinoma.

This chain joins TRBV11-2 and TRBJ2-1; possible D gene TRBD2, 7 bases. Germline V gene data show CDR1 as SGHAT and CDR2 as FQNNGV. Trimming left V 5 bases short and J 9 bases short, with 20 bases between. CDR3 length: 15 amino acids. Written as DNA, the CDR3 is TGTGCCAGCAGCGTGCGGGAGAGGGGGGCCGGTGAGCAGTTCTTC. Its translation is CASSVRERGAGEQFF.

V and J are TRBV29-1 and TRBJ1-1, with D unclear. The V end was cut by 5 bases, the J end by 4 bases, with 14 bases between. CDR3 length: 13 amino acids. From germline, CDR1 is SQVTM and CDR2 ANQGSEA. CDR3 sequence (DNA): TGCAGCGTTCTATGGGTGTTAGGCACTGAAGCTTTCTTT. This sequence encodes CSVLWVLGTEAFF.

This chain links TRBV6-1 with TRBJ2-7; D gene ambiguous. The V gene lost 3 bases and the J gene lost 3 bases, with 12 bases spanning the gap. CDR3 size: 14 residues. Germline CDR1 MNHNS, CDR2 SASEGT. CDR3 sequence (DNA): TGTGCCAGCAGTGATGGCGTAGGGATCTACGAGCAGTACTTC. Protein sequence: CASSDGVGIYEQYF.

The genes are TRBV30 and TRBJ2-1; tentative D call: TRBD2 (5 bases). From germline, CDR1 is GTSNPN and CDR2 SVGIG (reference sequence). The CDR3 loop spans 16 amino acids. The ends were cut back, 3 bases at V and 3 bases at J, with 18 bases in the middle. CDR3 sequence reads: CAWRPFRDLVYNEQFF. The CDR3 DNA sequence: TGTGCCTGGAGGCCCTTCCGGGATTTAGTCTACAATGAGCAGTTCTTC.

Note on this clone: This same CDR3 is encoded by further DNA sequences in the sample. The chain has TRBV30 and TRBJ2-4; D gene unclear. CDR3 length: 15 amino acids. Germline V CDR1 and CDR2: GTSNPN, SVGIG (reference sequence). Trimming shortened V by 0 bases and J by 0 bases, and 9 bases separated the two germline ends. The CDR3 DNA sequence: TGTGCCTGGAGTGTAGTCGGCTCAGCCAAAAACATTCAGTACTTC. Protein sequence: CAWSVVGSAKNIQYF. Supplemented by reference TRBV30 and TRBJ2-4, the full variable domain reads SQTIHQWPATLVQPVGSPLSLECTVEGTSNPNLYWYRQAAGRGLQLLFYSVGIGQISSEVPQNLSASRPQDRQFILSSKKLLLSDSGFYLCAWSVVGSAKNIQYFGAGTRLSVL.

By proportion, this clone is large. The rearrangement links TRBV19 to TRBJ2-2; D unresolved. Germline values: CDR1 LNHDA, CDR2 SQIVND (reference sequence). This CDR3 spans 12 amino acids. V lost 6 bases and J lost 5, with 7 bases in between. Here the CDR3 DNA reads TGTGCCAGTAGCCGTCGGACCGGGGAGCTGTTTTTT. This translates into CASSRRTGELFF.

This sequence joins TRBV27 and TRBJ2-5, with D possibly TRBD2 on 5 matching bases. Trimming stripped 0 bases from V and 1 base from J, with 9 bases between. There are 15 residues in the CDR3. CDR1 MNHEY and CDR2 SMNVEV come from the germline V gene (reference sequence). The CDR3 nucleotides read TGTGCCAGCAGTTTATCGACCGGGATCCAAGAGACCCAGTACTTC. Protein product: CASSLSTGIQETQYF.

By sample share, this clone is hyperexpanded (1% or more). The V call is TRBV18, the J call TRBJ1-2; D remains unclear. Trimming took off 5 bases at V and 6 bases at J, with 22 bases between the two ends. Germline V CDR1 and CDR2: KGHSH, LQKENI. This CDR3 comprises 16 residues. CDR3 bases: TGTGCCAGCTCAGGCCGAGGAGGCCTCAAAATCGATGGCTACACCTTC. This sequence encodes CASSGRGGLKIDGYTF. Full variable domain (remainder filled in from reference TRBV18 and TRBJ1-2): NAGVMQNPRHLVRRRGQEARLRCSPMKGHSHVYWYRQLPEEGLKFMVYLQKENIIDESGMPKERFSAEFPKEGPSILRIQQVVRGDSAAYFCASSGRGGLKIDGYTFGSGTRLTVV.

This clone was observed a few times. The chain couples TRBV27 to TRBJ1-4, with D possibly matching TRBD1 (6 bases). The germline V gene has CDR1 MNHEY and CDR2 SMNVEV (reference sequence). The V end was cut by 5 bases, the J end by 6 bases, with 10 bases between. There are 13 residues in the CDR3. CDR3 DNA sequence: TGTGCCAGCAGTGCAGGGGAGGATGAAAAACTGTTTTTT. Amino acids: CASSAGEDEKLFF.

The chain couples TRBV6-1 to TRBJ2-7, with 10 positions matching TRBD2. In germline, CDR1 is MNHNS, CDR2 SASEGT. CDR3 size: 17 residues. Germline trimming cut 1 base from V and 3 bases from J; bases unmatched to any gene: 9. The CDR3 protein is CASSEEGTSALYYEQYF. In DNA form, the CDR3 reads TGTGCCAGCAGTGAAGAGGGGACTAGCGCCCTCTACTACGAGCAGTACTTC.

V usage is TRBV27 and J usage is TRBJ2-3; D assignment may be TRBD1 or TRBD2 (7 bases each). The V gene's germline CDR1 is MNHEY and CDR2 SMNVEV (reference sequence). The CDR3 is 15 residues long. V lost 2 bases and J lost 3, with 12 bases in between. CDR3 DNA sequence: TGTGCCAGCAGTTTAGCAGGGGGGGTTACAGATACGCAGTATTTT. Protein sequence: CASSLAGGVTDTQYF.

The chain recombines TRBV27 with TRBJ2-5, with D uncertain. This CDR3 region has 11 residues. V lost 3 bases, J lost 4 bases, and 3 bases lay in between. From germline, CDR1 is MNHEY and CDR2 SMNVEV (reference sequence). The CDR3 loop reads CASSFRETQYF. In DNA, the CDR3 is TGTGCCAGCAGTTTTAGAGAGACCCAGTACTTC.

This chain links TRBV7-8 with TRBJ2-7; D is unclear. The length of the CDR3 is 15 residues. Germline CDR1 reads SGHVS; CDR2 reads FQNEAQ. Trimming took 1 base from V and 2 from J, leaving 12 bases between them. CDR3 residues: CASSLGPQPPYEQYF. CDR3 nucleotides: TGTGCCAGCAGCTTAGGGCCGCAACCACCCTACGAGCAGTACTTC.

This clone was recorded once. The chain uses TRBV5-4 and TRBJ1-2; D might be TRBD1 (5 bases). With 10 bases removed from V and 8 bases from J, the gap between germline ends came to 18 bases. There are 12 residues in the CDR3. Germline V gives CDR1 SGHNT, CDR2 YYREEE (reference sequence). CDR3 DNA sequence: TGTGCCGGCGTGACTCAGGGTGGCGGCTACACCTTC. This codes for CAGVTQGGGYTF.

Written as DNA, the CDR3 is TGTGCCAGTACCGCGACAGGGGTAGGCGGGGAGCTGTTTTTT. It specifies CASTATGVGGELFF. The chain employs TRBV19 and TRBJ2-2; 8 bases fit TRBD1. V dropped 7 bases and J dropped 7; count of bases not matched to a gene: 8. Per germline, CDR1 LNHDA and CDR2 SQIVND (reference sequence). The CDR3 consists of 14 residues.

In its sample, this clone was seen a few times. V is TRBV6-1 and J is TRBJ1-5; D is uncertain. There are 14 residues in the CDR3. The V gene's germline CDR1 is MNHNS and CDR2 SASEGT. The V gene lost 0 bases and the J gene lost 4 bases, with 7 bases spanning the gap. The CDR3 nucleotides are TGTGCCAGCAGTGAAGCGGGATGGAATCAGCCCCAGCATTTT. It codes for CASSEAGWNQPQHF.

V usage is TRBV5-1 and J usage is TRBJ1-4, with D unclear. CDR1 is SGHRS and CDR2 is YFSETQ in the germline V gene. CDR3 length: 15 amino acids. Trimming pared 0 bases from V and 5 bases from J, leaving 11 bases between. The chain's CDR3 is CASSLVPGFNEKLFF. CDR3 bases: TGCGCCAGCAGCTTGGTGCCGGGGTTCAATGAAAAACTGTTTTTT. Variable domain in full (rest from reference TRBV5-1 and TRBJ1-4): KAGVTQTPRYLIKTRGQQVTLSCSPISGHRSVSWYQQTPGQGLQFLFEYFSETQRNKGNFPGRFSGRQFSNSRSEMNVSTLELGDSALYLCASSLVPGFNEKLFFGSGTQLSVL.

This rearrangement joins TRBV12-5 to TRBJ1-2, with TRBD1 matching over 9 bases. The CDR3 runs to 16 residues. Trimming removed 4 bases from V and 4 bases from J; junction bases left unmatched: 10. Per the germline V gene, CDR1 is LGHNT and CDR2 is FRNRAP. CDR3 sequence reads: CASGSDRGYEGYGYTF. The CDR3 region has the DNA TGTGCTAGTGGTTCCGACAGGGGGTACGAAGGCTATGGCTACACCTTC.

The chain links TRBV7-2 to TRBJ2-3, with D possibly matching TRBD2 (6 bases). CDR3 length: 16 amino acids. Per germline, CDR1 SGHTA and CDR2 FQGNSA. V was trimmed by 5 bases and J by 0 bases, leaving 15 bases between them. The CDR3 region is CASSAGTYPSTDTQYF. For the CDR3, the DNA is TGTGCCAGCAGCGCGGGGACTTACCCTAGCACAGATACGCAGTATTTT. Looking up the rest from reference TRBV7-2 and TRBJ2-3 gives the full variable domain: GAGVSQSPSNKVTEKGKDVELRCDPISGHTALYWYRQSLGQGLEFLIYFQGNSAPDKSGLPSDRFSAERTGGSVSTLTIQRTQQEDSAVYLCASSAGTYPSTDTQYFGPGTRLTVL.

The chain uses TRBV28 and TRBJ2-7; TRBD2 agrees at 7 bases. In germline, CDR1 is MDHEN, CDR2 SYDVKM. CDR3 length equals 15 residues. Unmatched junction bases numbered 10, after V lost 6 bases and J lost 2 bases. The CDR3 bases are TGTGCCAGCAGGGGGGGGGTCGGGGGAGCCTACGAGCAGTACTTC. Translating gives CASRGGVGGAYEQYF.

This chain connects TRBV15 to TRBJ1-4, with 7 bases lining up with TRBD1. V was clipped by 0 bases and J by 7 bases; unmatched bases: 8. Germline CDR1 and CDR2: LNHNV and YYDKDF (reference sequence). This CDR3 has 16 residues. In DNA, the CDR3 is TGTGCCACCAGCAGAGATCGACAGGGAACAGGTGAAAAACTGTTTTTT. This codes for CATSRDRQGTGEKLFF.

A word on this clone: The junction differs from germline at one of its ends, possibly a read error. The chain couples TRBV6-1 to TRBJ1-5, with a weak D call TRBD1 (6 bases). This CDR3 has 13 amino acids. CDR1 and CDR2 (germline): MNHNS, SASEGT. The CDR3 reads CASSEAETGPQHF. CDR3 bases: TGTGCCAGCAGCGAAGCCGAGACAGGGCCCCAGCATTTT.

The CDR3 DNA sequence: TGTGCCAGCAGACCACCTGACCGAACCACTGAAGCTTTCTTT. Translating it yields CASRPPDRTTEAFF. The chain is built from TRBV2 and TRBJ1-1; no clear D. V lost 6 bases and J lost 4, with 15 bases in between. The CDR3 contains 14 residues. CDR1 is SNHLY, CDR2 FYNNEI, per germline.

On this clone: The germline gene is not matched at one end of the junction; a read error may be the cause. The gene calls are TRBV7-8 and TRBJ2-1; D is possibly TRBD1 or TRBD2 (6 bases each). The CDR3 loop spans 18 amino acids. The V gene's germline CDR1 is SGHVS and CDR2 FQNEAQ. The CDR3 DNA reads TGTACCAGCAGCTTAGGGGGAGGATGGAGGAACTCCTACAATGAGCAGTTCTTC. It yields the protein CTSSLGGGWRNSYNEQFF.

In its sample, this clone was seen a few times. V and J are TRBV30 and TRBJ2-7, with 9 bases aligning to TRBD2. CDR1 and CDR2 from the germline V gene are GTSNPN and SVGIG (reference sequence). CDR3 length: 13 residues. With V trimmed by 2 bases and J by 6 bases, 5 bases remained unmatched. The CDR3: CAWSPVAGAEQYF. CDR3 nucleotide sequence: TGTGCCTGGAGTCCCGTAGCGGGAGCCGAGCAGTACTTC. Variable domain in full (rest from reference TRBV30 and TRBJ2-7): SQTIHQWPATLVQPVGSPLSLECTVEGTSNPNLYWYRQAAGRGLQLLFYSVGIGQISSEVPQNLSASRPQDRQFILSSKKLLLSDSGFYLCAWSPVAGAEQYFGPGTRLTVT.

Judged by abundance, this clone is large. This chain connects TRBV29-1 to TRBJ2-1; 14 positions match TRBD2. V dropped 7 bases and J dropped 15; count of bases not matched to a gene: 8. Germline values: CDR1 SQVTM, CDR2 ANQGSEA. The CDR3 contains 12 residues. CDR3 protein: CSAGTSGSLGFF. CDR3 nucleotides: TGCAGCGCGGGGACTAGCGGGAGCCTGGGGTTCTTC.

The rearrangement uses TRBV20-1 and TRBJ1-4; D gene uncertain. Trimming removed 6 bases from V and 7 bases from J, with 9 bases in between. This CDR3 contains 11 residues. The germline V gene has CDR1 DFQATT and CDR2 SNEGSKA (reference sequence). The CDR3 reads CSALRGEKLFF. The CDR3 nucleotides are TGCAGTGCCCTTCGGGGTGAAAAACTGTTTTTT.